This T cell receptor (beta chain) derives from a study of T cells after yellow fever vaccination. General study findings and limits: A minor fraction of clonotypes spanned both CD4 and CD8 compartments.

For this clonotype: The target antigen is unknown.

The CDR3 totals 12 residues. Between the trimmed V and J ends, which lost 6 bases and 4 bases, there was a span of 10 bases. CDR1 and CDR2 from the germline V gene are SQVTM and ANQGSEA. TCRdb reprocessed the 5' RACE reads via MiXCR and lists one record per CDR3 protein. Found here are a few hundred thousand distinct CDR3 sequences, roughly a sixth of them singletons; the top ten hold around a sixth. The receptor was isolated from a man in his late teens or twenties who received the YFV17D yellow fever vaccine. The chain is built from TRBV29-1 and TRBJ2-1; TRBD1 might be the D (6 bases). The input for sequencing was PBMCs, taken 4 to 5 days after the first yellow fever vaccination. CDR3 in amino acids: CSVARGYNEQFF. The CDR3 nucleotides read TGCAGCGTGGCTAGGGGGTACAATGAGCAGTTCTTC.